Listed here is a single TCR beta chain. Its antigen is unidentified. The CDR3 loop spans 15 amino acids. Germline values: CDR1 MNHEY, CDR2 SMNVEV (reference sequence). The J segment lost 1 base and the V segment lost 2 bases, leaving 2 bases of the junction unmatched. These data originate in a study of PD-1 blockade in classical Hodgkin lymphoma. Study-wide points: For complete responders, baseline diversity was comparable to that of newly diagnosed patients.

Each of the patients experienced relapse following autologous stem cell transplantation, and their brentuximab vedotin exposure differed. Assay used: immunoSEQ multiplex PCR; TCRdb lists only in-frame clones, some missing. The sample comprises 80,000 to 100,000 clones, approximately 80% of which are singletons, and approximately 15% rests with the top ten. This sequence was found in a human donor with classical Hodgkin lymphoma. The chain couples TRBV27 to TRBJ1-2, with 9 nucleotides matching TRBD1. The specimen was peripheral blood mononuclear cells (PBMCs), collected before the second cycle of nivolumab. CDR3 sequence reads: CASSLQGQGNYGYTF. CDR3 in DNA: TGTGCCAGCAGTTTACAGGGACAGGGTAACTATGGCTACACCTTC.